This T cell receptor (beta chain) came from a study of blood T cell repertoires in COVID-19. Assay used: immunoSEQ multiplex PCR; TCRdb lists only in-frame clones, some missing. The repertoire holds 300,000 to 400,000 clones, with about 89% as singletons. The sequencing input was peripheral blood. The source is a woman aged 30 to 39 with COVID-19, enrolled during active disease.

Here the CDR3 DNA reads TGTGCCAGCAGACCGCAGGGCGCTCATCAGCCCCAGCATTTT. Translating gives CASRPQGAHQPQHF. This chain connects TRBV6-5 to TRBJ1-5; TRBD1 might be the D (5 bases). CDR3 length: 14 amino acids. Trimming left V 6 bases short and J 5 bases short, with 14 bases between. Germline CDR1 reads MNHEY; CDR2 reads SVGAGI.